The 16 T cell receptor beta chains reported below all come from one sample, sequenced in a study of blood T cell repertoires in COVID-19. The data were produced by immunoSEQ multiplex PCR, yet TCRdb's version contains in-frame clones alone and is incomplete. The sample carries about 400,000 clones, about 90% recorded once. The sequencing input was PBMCs or T cells enriched from blood (not recorded which). The receptors were sampled from a woman aged 30 to 39 who had recovered from COVID-19.

This clone was observed once. V gene TRBV28 combines with J gene TRBJ2-1; tentative D call: TRBD2 (6 bases). Germline-derived CDR1 and CDR2 are MDHEN and SYDVKM. Trimming took off 5 bases at V and 7 bases at J, with 18 bases between the two ends. This CDR3 contains 15 residues. CDR3: CASSPSGGSGNEQFF. The CDR3 nucleotides read TGTGCCAGCAGTCCCAGTGGGGGGAGTGGGAATGAGCAGTTCTTC. Based on the CDR3 plus reference TRBV28 and TRBJ2-1, the full variable domain is DVKVTQSSRYLVKRTGEKVFLECVQDMDHENMFWYRQDPGLGLRLIYFSYDVKMKEKGDIPEGYSVSREKKERFSLILESASTNQTSMYLCASSPSGGSGNEQFFGPGTRLTVL.

The chain links TRBV24-1 to TRBJ1-5; D call uncertain. CDR3 length: 14 residues. CDR1 KGHDR and CDR2 SFDVKD come from the germline V gene. The V end lost 5 bases, the J end lost 0 bases, and 7 bases lay between the germline ends. The chain's CDR3 is CATSARVSNQPQHF. The DNA for the CDR3 is TGTGCCACCAGTGCCCGGGTTAGCAATCAGCCCCAGCATTTT.

The chain links TRBV7-2 to TRBJ1-2, with D hard to call. Germline V lookup: CDR1 SGHTA, CDR2 FQGNSA. CDR3 size: 15 residues. Trimming removed 1 base from V and 8 bases from J, with 17 bases in between. For the CDR3, the DNA is TGTGCCAGCAGCTTAGAGCGGCTTTCTGTTGGGGGCTACACCTTC. It is translated as CASSLERLSVGGYTF.

CDR3 sequence: CASSEGRRGLAYSNEQFF. The CDR3 DNA reads as TGTGCCAGCAGTGAAGGAAGAAGGGGACTAGCCTATAGCAATGAGCAGTTCTTC. The chain links TRBV6-1 to TRBJ2-1, with TRBD2 matching 9 bases. Per the germline V gene, CDR1 is MNHNS and CDR2 is SASEGT. The CDR3 length is 18 residues. Losses at the gene ends were 1 base for V and 6 bases for J; bases not matched to a gene: 13.

In this sample, this clone turned up a few times. The CDR3: CASSTTENTEAFF. In DNA, the CDR3 is TGTGCCAGCAGCACGACAGAGAACACTGAAGCTTTCTTT. The V and J genes are TRBV12-3 or TRBV12-4 and TRBJ1-1; D possibly corresponds to TRBD1 (5 bases). Between the trimmed V and J ends, which lost 6 bases and 1 base, there was a span of 9 bases. The CDR3 is 13 residues long.

This chain joins TRBV27 and TRBJ2-1, with D possibly matching TRBD1 (6 bases). The CDR3 runs to 14 residues. CDR1 and CDR2 from the germline V gene are MNHEY and SMNVEV (reference sequence). V lost 4 bases and J 5 bases, leaving 12 bases between the germline ends. Here the CDR3 reads CASSWGTRHNEQFF. The CDR3, as DNA: TGTGCCAGCAGTTGGGGGACACGCCACAATGAGCAGTTCTTC.

This clone showed up just a few times. Here the CDR3 reads CASSGGGIGYTF. CDR3 sequence (DNA): TGTGCCAGCAGTGGTGGCGGGATTGGCTACACCTTC. The rearrangement uses TRBV2 and TRBJ1-2; D remains unclear. There are 12 residues in the CDR3. The V end lost 4 bases, the J end lost 7 bases, and 10 bases lay between the germline ends. Germline values: CDR1 SNHLY, CDR2 FYNNEI.

The chain joins TRBV10-1 to TRBJ1-3; tentative D call: TRBD1 (5 bases). This CDR3 contains 17 residues. Germline-derived CDR1 and CDR2 are WNHNN and SYGVQD (reference sequence). The V end was cut by 0 bases, the J end by 0 bases, with 12 bases between. The DNA for the CDR3 is TGCGCCAGCAGTGAGTCTTTCCGGACAAGCTCTGGAAACACCATATATTTT. It yields the protein CASSESFRTSSGNTIYF.

The CDR3 DNA is TGTGCCAGCAGTGTAGGACAGTACACTGAAGCTTTCTTT. The encoded protein is CASSVGQYTEAFF. The chain joins TRBV5-4 to TRBJ1-1; TRBD1 might be the D (6 bases). The V end lost 5 bases, the J end lost 3 bases, and 11 bases lay between the germline ends. Germline V gives CDR1 SGHNT, CDR2 YYREEE (reference sequence). This CDR3 region has 13 residues.

This chain joins TRBV2 and TRBJ1-3, with D maybe TRBD1 (5 bases). The length of the CDR3 is 14 residues. CDR1 is SNHLY and CDR2 is FYNNEI in the germline V gene. V was cut by 3 bases and J by 4 bases, with 10 bases left in between. CDR3 bases: TGTGCCAGCAGTGAGCTCCAGGGAGGAAACACCATATATTTT. Its translation: CASSELQGGNTIYF.

V is TRBV5-1 and J is TRBJ2-1; 7 nucleotides align to TRBD1. The CDR3 contains 17 residues. V dropped 7 bases and J dropped 6; count of bases not matched to a gene: 19. Germline V lookup: CDR1 SGHRS, CDR2 YFSETQ. CDR3: CASAAQDSGGWINEQFF. In DNA form, the CDR3 reads TGCGCCAGCGCCGCCCAAGATTCAGGGGGATGGATCAATGAGCAGTTCTTC.

DNA for the CDR3: TGTGCCAGCAGTTTAGGAGTTGCAGATACGCAGTATTTT. Translating gives CASSLGVADTQYF. This chain links TRBV12-3 or TRBV12-4 with TRBJ2-3; D gene uncertain. Trimming pared 1 base from V and 4 bases from J, leaving 6 bases between. The CDR3 runs to 13 residues.

V is TRBV19 and J is TRBJ2-1; the D gene is possibly TRBD1 (6 bases). V gave up 2 bases and J gave up 3 bases, with 11 bases separating them. The length of the CDR3 is 15 residues. Germline CDR1 and CDR2: LNHDA and SQIVND (reference sequence). CDR3 loop: CASSIKTGIYNEQFF. The CDR3 DNA sequence: TGTGCCAGTAGTATAAAAACAGGGATCTACAATGAGCAGTTCTTC.

This clone was detected only a few times. The V and J genes are TRBV28 and TRBJ1-1; the D gene is possibly TRBD1 (5 bases). Trimming shortened V by 3 bases and J by 8 bases, and 19 bases separated the two germline ends. Germline V lookup: CDR1 MDHEN, CDR2 SYDVKM. The CDR3 length is 15 residues. This CDR3 is CASSFPSAGRMEAFF. Here the CDR3 DNA reads TGTGCCAGCAGTTTTCCAAGCGCAGGGCGAATGGAAGCTTTCTTT.

The chain employs TRBV4-1 and TRBJ2-1; unclear D gene. Germline CDR1 and CDR2: MGHRA and YSYEKL. Trimming removed 2 bases from V and 2 bases from J, with 16 bases in between. The CDR3 has 17 amino acids. The CDR3 nucleotides read TGCGCCAGCAGCCAAACGCGCGGTGCCTTTACCTACAATGAGCAGTTCTTC. This codes for CASSQTRGAFTYNEQFF.

This clone showed up many times. The CDR3 is CACGGGERETQYF. The CDR3 DNA reads TGTGCCTGCGGAGGGGGCGAGCGAGAGACCCAGTACTTC. The chain has TRBV30 and TRBJ2-5, with D tentatively TRBD1 (7 bases). The CDR3 totals 13 residues. V was trimmed by 6 bases and J by 4 bases, leaving 15 bases between them. CDR1 and CDR2 from the germline V gene are GTSNPN and SVGIG (reference sequence).